The T cell receptor (beta chain) under discussion was sequenced for a study of post-analysis software for immune sequencing data. Study outcomes and limitations: In patients, TRBV5-6, TRBV5-1 and TRBV20-1 belonged to roughly 5 TRBV segments found more frequently than in controls.

Per germline, CDR1 MNHEY and CDR2 SVGEGT. CDR3 length: 14 amino acids. In regard to this clonotype: Its antigen remains unknown.

Built from TCR beta cDNA, the libraries had unique molecular identifiers in them. Input populations of 1 to 10 million T cells gave rise to approximately 480,000 cDNA molecules. A single record per CDR3 protein comes from TCRdb applying MiXCR to the PCR reads. The sample yields about 380,000 distinct CDR3 sequences, roughly 30% seen once. This clonotype was sampled from a girl aged 10 to 17 with multiple sclerosis. Source material: blood. This chain connects TRBV6-2 or TRBV6-3 to TRBJ2-5; D gene uncertain. The tail of the sequence fits TRBJ2-7 better, so the J call may be wrong. This CDR3 reads CASRLEPNGNEQYF. The CDR3 region has the DNA TGTGCCAGCCGCCTGGAGCCCAATGGGAACGAGCAGTACTTC.